The rows below give T cell receptor beta chains drawn from one sample of a study of blood T cell repertoires in COVID-19. Some clones are missing from TCRdb's copy, which holds only in-frame ones; the method was immunoSEQ multiplex PCR. The repertoire holds about 33,000 clones, with 85% to 90% as singletons. Material for sequencing was peripheral blood. These receptors were obtained from a human donor in a cohort sampled during active COVID-19. The conserved cysteine and the conserved F or W are not part of the CDR3 here. Fields, in order: V gene, CDR3 length, CDR3 protein.

V gene: TRBV7-9; CDR3 length: 13; CDR3 protein: ASSLEVRGNSPLH
V gene: TRBV7-5; CDR3 length: 14; CDR3 protein: ARSLVGPGGRTEAF
V gene: TRBV5-1; CDR3 length: 13; CDR3 protein: ASSVRDSNSYEQY
V gene: TRBV7-9; CDR3 length: 12; CDR3 protein: ASSPGERNYGYT
V gene: TRBV6-5; CDR3 length: 12; CDR3 protein: ASSMTGLNQPQH
V gene: TRBV10-3; CDR3 length: 14; CDR3 protein: AISLIDSSTINEQF
V gene: TRBV19; CDR3 length: 14; CDR3 protein: ASTPGRGRFNQPQH
V gene: TRBV19; CDR3 length: 14; CDR3 protein: ASSISATGTNSPLH
V gene: TRBV9; CDR3 length: 12; CDR3 protein: ASSVESSGTEAF
V gene: TRBV6-6; CDR3 length: 14; CDR3 protein: ASSRGQSDRNQPQH
V gene: TRBV12-3/TRBV12-4; CDR3 length: 11; CDR3 protein: ASSDGAYGPQH
V gene: TRBV1; CDR3 length: 11; CDR3 protein: TSTSPGNQPQH
V gene: TRBV5-5; CDR3 length: 13; CDR3 protein: ASSPRTESVHEQY
V gene: TRBV13; CDR3 length: 13; CDR3 protein: ASSGPGTGNEKLF
V gene: TRBV9; CDR3 length: 14; CDR3 protein: ASSVGGTGGEEPQH
V gene: TRBV5-1; CDR3 length: 11; CDR3 protein: ASSHGPGEPQH
V gene: TRBV7-9; CDR3 length: 14; CDR3 protein: ASSLWLDRGFHEQY
V gene: TRBV5-1; CDR3 length: 10; CDR3 protein: ASSLATDTQY
V gene: TRBV5-8; CDR3 length: 13; CDR3 protein: ASSARYRAGNEQF
V gene: TRBV3-1/TRBV3-2; CDR3 length: 11; CDR3 protein: ASSLGQGETQY
V gene: TRBV10-3; CDR3 length: 13; CDR3 protein: AISASGRAFNEQF
V gene: TRBV28; CDR3 length: 17; CDR3 protein: ASSSRGLAARRIYNEQF
V gene: TRBV27; CDR3 length: 12; CDR3 protein: ASSREAGAIRQF
V gene: TRBV28; CDR3 length: 13; CDR3 protein: ASSIDRGSSYEQY
V gene: TRBV19; CDR3 length: 12; CDR3 protein: ASSIATGGSEQY
V gene: TRBV13; CDR3 length: 12; CDR3 protein: ASSLGRSNQPQH
V gene: TRBV6-5; CDR3 length: 12; CDR3 protein: ASSEHATGSSAF
V gene: TRBV11-2; CDR3 length: 13; CDR3 protein: ASSLGTGGVGEQF
V gene: TRBV9; CDR3 length: 15; CDR3 protein: ASSVATSGQSGNTIY
V gene: TRBV10-2; CDR3 length: 9; CDR3 protein: ASSPLGEQY
V gene: TRBV9; CDR3 length: 12; CDR3 protein: ASSVDGTAYEQY
V gene: TRBV7-9; CDR3 length: 13; CDR3 protein: ASSLAGGLNNEQF
V gene: TRBV6-5; CDR3 length: 12; CDR3 protein: ASNRQGRTGELF